This T cell receptor beta chain originates from a study of blood T cell repertoires in COVID-19. Study-level information: Whether acute or convalescent, the COVID-19 samples came from the United States, Italy and Spain. From T cells, B-cell-depleted T cells, or PBMCs came the material, which was cDNA or gDNA.

The CDR3 sequence is 12 residues long. CDR1 and CDR2 (germline): SGDLS, YYNGEE. The V end was cut by 4 bases, the J end by 2 bases, with 6 bases between. In the source study's methods: Reference gene primer amplification yielded estimated nucleated cell counts. Profiled with immunoSEQ multiplex PCR; TCRdb holds only in-frame clones, not every one. That table gives V, J and clone size, and the DNA gave D and trimming. The sample contains about 120,000 clones, 80% to 90% of which appear only once. V and J are TRBV9 and TRBJ1-2, with unresolved D. This clonotype was sampled from a man between 65 and 79 years old with active or convalescent COVID-19. Sequenced: peripheral blood. CDR3: CASSLPNYGYTF. CDR3 nucleotide sequence: TGTGCCAGCAGCCTTCCCAACTATGGCTACACCTTC.